The entry below gives a single TCR beta chain sequence along with its context. The sample originates from a study of CD8+CD57+ T cells in acquired aplastic anemia. Genomic DNA provided the template from which TCR beta VDJ and CDR3 profiles were obtained. In TCRdb, the reads were re-called with MiXCR into one record per CDR3 protein. The sample contains around 180,000 distinct CDR3 sequences, around 50% of which appear only once. The CDR3 consists of 14 residues. Germline loops: CDR1 SGHNT, CDR2 YYREEE (reference sequence). V lost 4 bases to trimming and J lost 5 bases, with 12 bases between them. Sequencing was done on patients that had shown CD8+CD57+ cell expansion by flow cytometry.

This chain joins TRBV5-4 and TRBJ2-2, with D perhaps matching TRBD2 (5 bases). This sequence was found in a human donor with aplastic anemia. Sample: sorted CD4+, CD8+, or CD8+CD57+ T cells (not recorded which) from PBMCs. The CDR3 here is CASSPRPGTGELFF. The CDR3 bases are TGTGCCAGCAGCCCTAGGCCGGGGACCGGGGAGCTGTTTTTT.